The clone carrying this T cell receptor (beta chain) was detected many times. This sample stems from a study of CD8 T cells in ankylosing spondylitis. Each CDR3 protein is one row after TCRdb ran MiXCR on the 5' RACE reads. The sample comprises around 300,000 distinct CDR3 sequences, under 14% of which are singletons, and roughly 9.1% rests with the top ten. Sequencing was performed on blood, either unsorted or a sorted T cell fraction (not recorded which). The receptor's source is a female donor with ankylosing spondylitis or in good health (not recorded which).

The CDR3 spells CSASGSVEAFF. As DNA, the CDR3 is TGCAGTGCTTCAGGGTCAGTTGAAGCTTTCTTT. The chain has TRBV20-1 and TRBJ1-1; a weak D match, TRBD1 (5 bases). The CDR3 covers 11 residues. The ends were cut back, 5 bases at V and 7 bases at J, with 11 bases in the middle. The V gene's germline CDR1 is DFQATT and CDR2 SNEGSKA (reference sequence).